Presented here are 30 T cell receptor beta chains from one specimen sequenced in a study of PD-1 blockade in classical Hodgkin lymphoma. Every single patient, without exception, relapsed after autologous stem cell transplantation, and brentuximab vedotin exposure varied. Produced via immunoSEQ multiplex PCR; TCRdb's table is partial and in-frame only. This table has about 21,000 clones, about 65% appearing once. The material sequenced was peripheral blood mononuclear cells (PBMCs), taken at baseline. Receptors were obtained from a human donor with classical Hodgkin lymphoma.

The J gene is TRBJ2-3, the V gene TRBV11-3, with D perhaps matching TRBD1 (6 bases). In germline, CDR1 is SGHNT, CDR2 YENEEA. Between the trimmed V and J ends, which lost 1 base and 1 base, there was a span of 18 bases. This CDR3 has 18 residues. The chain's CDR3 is CASSLGIQGAGGTDTQYF. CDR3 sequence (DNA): TGTGCCAGCAGCTTAGGGATACAGGGAGCCGGAGGCACAGATACGCAGTATTTT.

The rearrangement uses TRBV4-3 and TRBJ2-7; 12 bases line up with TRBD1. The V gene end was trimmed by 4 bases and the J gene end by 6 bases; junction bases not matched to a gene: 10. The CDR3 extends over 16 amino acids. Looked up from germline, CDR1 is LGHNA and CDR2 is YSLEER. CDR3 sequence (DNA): TGCGCCAGCAGCCGGCGGGGGACAGGGGGCTTCTGCGAGCAGTACGTC. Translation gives CASSRRGTGGFCEQYV.

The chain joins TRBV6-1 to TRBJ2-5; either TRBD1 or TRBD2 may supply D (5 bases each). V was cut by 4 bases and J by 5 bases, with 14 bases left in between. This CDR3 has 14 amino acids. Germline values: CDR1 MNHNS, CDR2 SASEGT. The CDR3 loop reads CASSGGTWYETQYF. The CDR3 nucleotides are TGTGCCAGCAGTGGTGGGACGTGGTACGAGACCCAGTACTTC.

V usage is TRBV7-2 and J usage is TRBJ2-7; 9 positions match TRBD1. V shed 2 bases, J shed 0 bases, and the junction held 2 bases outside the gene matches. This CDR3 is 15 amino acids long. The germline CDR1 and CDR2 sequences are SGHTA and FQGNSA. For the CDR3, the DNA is TGTGCCAGCAGCTTAACAGGGGGCATCTCCTACGAGCAGTACTTC. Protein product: CASSLTGGISYEQYF.

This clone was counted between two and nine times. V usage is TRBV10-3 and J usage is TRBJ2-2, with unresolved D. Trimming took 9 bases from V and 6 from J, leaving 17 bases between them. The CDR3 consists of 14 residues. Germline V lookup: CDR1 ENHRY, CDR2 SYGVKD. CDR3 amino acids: CAIGLSNGAGELFF. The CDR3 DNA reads TGTGCCATAGGGCTAAGCAACGGTGCCGGGGAGCTGTTTTTT.

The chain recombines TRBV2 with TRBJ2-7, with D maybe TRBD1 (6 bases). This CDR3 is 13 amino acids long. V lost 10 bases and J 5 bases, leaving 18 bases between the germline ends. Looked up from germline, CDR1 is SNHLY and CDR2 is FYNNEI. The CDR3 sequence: CANSFQGFNEQYF. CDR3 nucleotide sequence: TGTGCCAACAGCTTCCAGGGGTTCAACGAGCAGTACTTC.

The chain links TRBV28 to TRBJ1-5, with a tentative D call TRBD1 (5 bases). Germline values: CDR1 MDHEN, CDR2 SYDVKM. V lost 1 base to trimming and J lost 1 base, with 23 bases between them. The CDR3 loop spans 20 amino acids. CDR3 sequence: CASSLLVRGRSLKSNQPQHF. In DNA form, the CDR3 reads TGTGCCAGCAGTTTATTGGTAAGGGGCCGATCTTTAAAGAGCAATCAGCCCCAGCATTTT.

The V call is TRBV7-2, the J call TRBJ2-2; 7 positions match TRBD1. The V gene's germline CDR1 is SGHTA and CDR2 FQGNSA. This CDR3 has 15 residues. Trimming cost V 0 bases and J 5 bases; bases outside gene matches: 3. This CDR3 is CASSLALTGTGELFF. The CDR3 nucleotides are TGTGCCAGCAGCTTAGCCCTGACAGGGACCGGGGAGCTGTTTTTT. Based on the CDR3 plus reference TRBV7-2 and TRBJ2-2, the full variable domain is GAGVSQSPSNKVTEKGKDVELRCDPISGHTALYWYRQSLGQGLEFLIYFQGNSAPDKSGLPSDRFSAERTGGSVSTLTIQRTQQEDSAVYLCASSLALTGTGELFFGEGSRLTVL.

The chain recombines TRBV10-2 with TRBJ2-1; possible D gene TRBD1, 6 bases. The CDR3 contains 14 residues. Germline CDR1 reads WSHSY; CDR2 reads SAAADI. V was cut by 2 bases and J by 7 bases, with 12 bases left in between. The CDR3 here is CASSEPRTENEQFF. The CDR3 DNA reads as TGCGCCAGCAGTGAGCCCCGGACAGAGAATGAGCAGTTCTTC.

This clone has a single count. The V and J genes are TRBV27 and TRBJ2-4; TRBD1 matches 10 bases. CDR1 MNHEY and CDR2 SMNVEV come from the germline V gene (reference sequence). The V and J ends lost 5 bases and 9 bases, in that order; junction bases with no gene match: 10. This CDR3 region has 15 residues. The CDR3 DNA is TGTGCCAGCAGTACACGGGACAGGGGCCCGGGCATTCAGTACTTC. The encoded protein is CASSTRDRGPGIQYF.

The chain's CDR3 is CASSSRQGSYEQYF. As DNA, the CDR3 is TGTGCCAGCAGCTCCAGACAGGGCTCCTACGAGCAGTACTTC. This chain joins TRBV6-5 and TRBJ2-7, with 7 bases aligning to TRBD1. Trimming removed 6 bases from V and 0 bases from J; junction bases left unmatched: 5. This CDR3 is built from 14 residues. Per the germline V gene, CDR1 is MNHEY and CDR2 is SVGAGI.

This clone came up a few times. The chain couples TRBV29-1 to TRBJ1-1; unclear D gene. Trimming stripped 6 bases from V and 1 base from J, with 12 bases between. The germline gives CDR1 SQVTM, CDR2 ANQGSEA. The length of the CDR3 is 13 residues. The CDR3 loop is CSVAAYGNTEAFF. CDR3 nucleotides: TGCAGCGTGGCGGCTTACGGGAACACTGAAGCTTTCTTT.

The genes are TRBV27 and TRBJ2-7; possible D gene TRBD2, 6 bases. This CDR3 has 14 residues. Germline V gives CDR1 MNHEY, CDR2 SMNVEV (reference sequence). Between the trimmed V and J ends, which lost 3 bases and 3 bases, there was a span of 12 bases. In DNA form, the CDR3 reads TGTGCCAGCAGTTTTGGCGGGATAATCTACGAGCAGTACTTC. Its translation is CASSFGGIIYEQYF.

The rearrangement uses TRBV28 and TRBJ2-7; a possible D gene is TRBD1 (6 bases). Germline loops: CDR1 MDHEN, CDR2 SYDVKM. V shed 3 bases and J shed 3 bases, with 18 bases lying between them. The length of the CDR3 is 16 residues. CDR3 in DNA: TGTGCCAGCAGTTTCCCGAGTTATGGGGGCTACTACGAGCAGTACTTC. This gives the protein CASSFPSYGGYYEQYF. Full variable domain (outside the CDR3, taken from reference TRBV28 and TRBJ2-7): DVKVTQSSRYLVKRTGEKVFLECVQDMDHENMFWYRQDPGLGLRLIYFSYDVKMKEKGDIPEGYSVSREKKERFSLILESASTNQTSMYLCASSFPSYGGYYEQYFGPGTRLTVT.

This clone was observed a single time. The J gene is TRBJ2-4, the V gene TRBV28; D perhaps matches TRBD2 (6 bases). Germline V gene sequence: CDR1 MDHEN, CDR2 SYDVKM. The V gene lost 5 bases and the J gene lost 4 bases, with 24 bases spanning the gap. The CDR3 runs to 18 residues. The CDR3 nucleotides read TGTGCCAGCAGTGGGACTGCATCCCCACTTGTAGCAAAAAACATTCAGTACTTC. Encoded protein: CASSGTASPLVAKNIQYF.

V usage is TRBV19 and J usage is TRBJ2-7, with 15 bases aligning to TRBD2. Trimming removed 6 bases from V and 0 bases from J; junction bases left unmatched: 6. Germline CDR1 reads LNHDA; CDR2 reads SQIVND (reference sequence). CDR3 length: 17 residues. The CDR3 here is CASSPGLAGGYSYEQYF. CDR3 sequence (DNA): TGTGCCAGTAGCCCGGGACTAGCGGGAGGCTACTCCTACGAGCAGTACTTC. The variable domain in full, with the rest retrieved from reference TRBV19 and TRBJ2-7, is DGGITQSPKYLFRKEGQNVTLSCEQNLNHDAMYWYRQDPGQGLRLIYYSQIVNDFQKGDIAEGYSVSREKKESFPLTVTSAQKNPTAFYLCASSPGLAGGYSYEQYFGPGTRLTVT.

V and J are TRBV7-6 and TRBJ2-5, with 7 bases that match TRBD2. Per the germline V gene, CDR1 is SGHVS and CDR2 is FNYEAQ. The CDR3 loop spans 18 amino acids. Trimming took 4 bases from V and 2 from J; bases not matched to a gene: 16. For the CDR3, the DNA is TGTGCCAGCAGCTCCGCTAGCGGTCTGGACTGGACTCAAGAGACCCAGTACTTC. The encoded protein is CASSSASGLDWTQETQYF.

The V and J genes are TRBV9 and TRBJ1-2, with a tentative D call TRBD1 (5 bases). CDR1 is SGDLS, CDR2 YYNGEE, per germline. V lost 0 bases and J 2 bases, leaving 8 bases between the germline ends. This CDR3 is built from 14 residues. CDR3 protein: CASSVVGTNYGYTF. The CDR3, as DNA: TGTGCCAGCAGCGTAGTAGGGACGAACTATGGCTACACCTTC.

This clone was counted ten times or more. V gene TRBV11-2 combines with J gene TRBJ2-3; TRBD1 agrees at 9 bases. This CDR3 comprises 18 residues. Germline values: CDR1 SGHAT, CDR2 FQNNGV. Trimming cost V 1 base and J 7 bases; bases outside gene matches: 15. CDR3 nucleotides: TGTGCCAGCAGCTTAGTACCATCGACAGGGGGACCAAAATATACGCAGTATTTT. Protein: CASSLVPSTGGPKYTQYF.

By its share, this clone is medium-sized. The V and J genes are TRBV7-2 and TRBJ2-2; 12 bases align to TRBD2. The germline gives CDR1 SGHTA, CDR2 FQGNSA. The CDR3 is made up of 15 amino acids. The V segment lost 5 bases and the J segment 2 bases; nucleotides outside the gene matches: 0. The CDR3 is CASSGLAGNTGELFF. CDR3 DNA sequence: TGTGCCAGCAGCGGACTAGCGGGAAACACCGGGGAGCTGTTTTTT. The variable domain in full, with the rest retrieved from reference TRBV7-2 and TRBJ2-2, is GAGVSQSPSNKVTEKGKDVELRCDPISGHTALYWYRQSLGQGLEFLIYFQGNSAPDKSGLPSDRFSAERTGGSVSTLTIQRTQQEDSAVYLCASSGLAGNTGELFFGEGSRLTVL.

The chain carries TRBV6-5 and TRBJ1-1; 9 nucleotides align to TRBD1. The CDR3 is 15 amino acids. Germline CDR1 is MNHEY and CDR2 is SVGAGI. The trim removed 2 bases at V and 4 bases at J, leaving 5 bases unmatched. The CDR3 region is CASSYRTGGFTEAFF. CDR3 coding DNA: TGTGCCAGCAGTTACCGTACAGGGGGCTTCACTGAAGCTTTCTTT.

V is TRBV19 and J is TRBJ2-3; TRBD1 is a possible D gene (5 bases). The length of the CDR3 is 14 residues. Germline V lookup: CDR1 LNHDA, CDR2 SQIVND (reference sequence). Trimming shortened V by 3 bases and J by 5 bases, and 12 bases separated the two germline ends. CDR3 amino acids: CASSIRVIGDTQYF. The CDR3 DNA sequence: TGTGCCAGTAGTATCAGGGTTATTGGAGATACGCAGTATTTT.

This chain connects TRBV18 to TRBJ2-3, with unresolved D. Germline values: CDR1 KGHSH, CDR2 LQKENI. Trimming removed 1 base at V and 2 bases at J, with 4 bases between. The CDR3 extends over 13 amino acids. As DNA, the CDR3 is TGTGCCAGCTCACCACGGATCACAGATACGCAGTATTTT. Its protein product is CASSPRITDTQYF.

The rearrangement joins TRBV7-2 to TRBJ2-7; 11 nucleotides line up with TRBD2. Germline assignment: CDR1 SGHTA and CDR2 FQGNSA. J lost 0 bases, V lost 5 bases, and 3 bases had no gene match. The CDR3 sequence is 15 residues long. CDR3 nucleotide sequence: TGTGCCAGCAGCACAACTAGCGGGAGCTCCTACGAGCAGTACTTC. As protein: CASSTTSGSSYEQYF.

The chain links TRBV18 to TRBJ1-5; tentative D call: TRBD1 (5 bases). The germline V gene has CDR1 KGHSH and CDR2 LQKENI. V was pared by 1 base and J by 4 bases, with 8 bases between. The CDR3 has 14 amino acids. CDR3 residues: CASSPLRGNQPQHF. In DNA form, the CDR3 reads TGTGCCAGCTCACCACTACGGGGGAATCAGCCCCAGCATTTT.

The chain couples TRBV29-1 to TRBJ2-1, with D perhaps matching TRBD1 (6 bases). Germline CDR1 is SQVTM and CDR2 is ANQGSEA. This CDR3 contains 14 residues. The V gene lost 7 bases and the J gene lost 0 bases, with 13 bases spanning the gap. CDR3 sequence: CSARRDTSYNEQFF. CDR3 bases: TGCAGCGCCAGAAGGGACACCTCCTACAATGAGCAGTTCTTC.

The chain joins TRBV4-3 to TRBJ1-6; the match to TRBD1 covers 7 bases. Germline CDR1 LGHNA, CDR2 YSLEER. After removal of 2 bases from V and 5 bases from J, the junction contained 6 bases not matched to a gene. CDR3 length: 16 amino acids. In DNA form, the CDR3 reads TGCGCCAGCAGCCAACTAACCGGGACAGATAATTCACCCCTCCACTTT. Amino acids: CASSQLTGTDNSPLHF.

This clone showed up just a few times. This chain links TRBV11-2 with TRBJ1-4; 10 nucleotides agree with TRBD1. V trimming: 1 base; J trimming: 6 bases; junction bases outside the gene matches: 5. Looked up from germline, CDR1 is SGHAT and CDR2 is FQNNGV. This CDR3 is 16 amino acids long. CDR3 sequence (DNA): TGTGCCAGCAGCTTAGTCGGGACAGGGGAATATGAAAAACTGTTTTTT. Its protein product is CASSLVGTGEYEKLFF.

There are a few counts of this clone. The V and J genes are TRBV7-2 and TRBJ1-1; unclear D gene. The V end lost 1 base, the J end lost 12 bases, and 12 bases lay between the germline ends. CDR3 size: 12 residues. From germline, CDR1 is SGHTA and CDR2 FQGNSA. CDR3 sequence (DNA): TGTGCCAGCAGCTTAGACAGCCCGAGATCTTTCTTT. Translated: CASSLDSPRSFF.

CDR3 DNA sequence: TGTGCCAGCTCACTTAACTGGGGTCTAGCGGGTCGAGTCTACGAGCAGTACTTC. Protein product: CASSLNWGLAGRVYEQYF. The chain couples TRBV18 to TRBJ2-7, with 8 nucleotides matching TRBD2. The J segment lost 3 bases and the V segment lost 4 bases, leaving 17 bases of the junction unmatched. The CDR3 is 18 amino acids. Germline loops: CDR1 KGHSH, CDR2 LQKENI.